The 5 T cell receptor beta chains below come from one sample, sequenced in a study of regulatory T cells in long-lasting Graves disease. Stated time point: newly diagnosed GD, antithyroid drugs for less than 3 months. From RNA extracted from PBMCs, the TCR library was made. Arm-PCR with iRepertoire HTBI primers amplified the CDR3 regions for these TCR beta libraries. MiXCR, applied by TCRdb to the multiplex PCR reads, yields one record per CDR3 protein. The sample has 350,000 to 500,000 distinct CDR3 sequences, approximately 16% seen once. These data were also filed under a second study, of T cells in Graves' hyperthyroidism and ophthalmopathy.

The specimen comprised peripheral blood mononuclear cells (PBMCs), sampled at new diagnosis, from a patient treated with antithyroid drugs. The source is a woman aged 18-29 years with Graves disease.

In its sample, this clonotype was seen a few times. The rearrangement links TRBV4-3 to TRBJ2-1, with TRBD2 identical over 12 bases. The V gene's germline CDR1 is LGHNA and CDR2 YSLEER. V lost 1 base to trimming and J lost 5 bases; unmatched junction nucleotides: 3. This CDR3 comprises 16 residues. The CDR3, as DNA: TGCGCCAGCAGCCAAGGGACTAGCGGGGACAACAATGAGCAGTTCTTC. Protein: CASSQGTSGDNNEQFF.

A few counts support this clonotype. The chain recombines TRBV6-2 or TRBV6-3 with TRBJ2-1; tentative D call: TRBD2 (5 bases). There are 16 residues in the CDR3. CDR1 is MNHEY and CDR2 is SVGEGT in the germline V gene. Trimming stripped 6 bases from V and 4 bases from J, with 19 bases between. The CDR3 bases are TGTGCCAGCAGGGACTTCTGGGCGGAAAATTACAATGAGCAGTTCTTC. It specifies CASRDFWAENYNEQFF.

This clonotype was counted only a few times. CDR3 protein: CASTWSSWNTGELFF. In DNA form, the CDR3 reads TGTGCCAGCACCTGGTCTAGCTGGAACACCGGGGAGCTGTTTTTT. V is TRBV6-1 and J is TRBJ2-2; D possibly corresponds to TRBD2 (5 bases). CDR3 length: 15 residues. The germline V and J ends were trimmed by 7 bases and 1 base, with 13 bases remaining between them. In germline, CDR1 is MNHNS, CDR2 SASEGT.

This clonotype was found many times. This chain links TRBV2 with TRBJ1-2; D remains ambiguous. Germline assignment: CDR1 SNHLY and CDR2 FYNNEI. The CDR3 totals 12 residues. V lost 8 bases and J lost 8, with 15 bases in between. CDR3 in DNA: TGTGCCAGCGAGGTTATCCAGCAGGGCTACACCTTC. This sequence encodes CASEVIQQGYTF.

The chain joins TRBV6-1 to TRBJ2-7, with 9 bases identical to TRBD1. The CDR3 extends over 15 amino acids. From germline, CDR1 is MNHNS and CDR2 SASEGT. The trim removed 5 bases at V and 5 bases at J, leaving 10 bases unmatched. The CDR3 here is CASSRLRDRVHEQYF. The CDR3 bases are TGTGCCAGCAGTCGACTACGGGACAGGGTCCACGAGCAGTACTTC.